These T cell receptor beta chains were read from a single sample in a study of shared clonotypes between healthy human individuals. The method was immunoSEQ multiplex PCR; TCRdb's version includes in-frame clones alone and lacks a portion of them. The data show roughly 2.5 million clones, approximately 92% seen once. Sequenced sample: naive CD4+ T cells sorted from blood. These receptors were obtained from a man aged 18 to 29 in good health. Each CDR3 is given with its conserved first and last residue. A D gene is named only where the DNA matches it firmly. Size values are once, few and many counts, or a class for expanded clones, and some rows have none.

-,TRBV18,few,TRBJ1-1,CASSPQGNTEAFF,TGTGCCAGCTCACCGCAGGGGAACACTGAAGCTTTCTTT
TRBD1,TRBV11-2,-,TRBJ2-7,CASSLVRGPGEQYF,TGTGCCAGCAGCTTAGTCAGGGGGCCGGGCGAGCAGTACTTC
-,TRBV4-2,once,TRBJ2-3,CASSQVGTDTQYF,TGTGCCAGCAGCCAAGTTGGGACAGATACGCAGTATTTT
TRBD2,TRBV4-1,-,TRBJ2-2,CASSQDRGGNTGELFF,TGCGCCAGCAGCCAAGACCGGGGGGGGAACACCGGGGAGCTGTTTTTT
-,TRBV6-1,-,TRBJ2-1,CASRSNTNEQFF,TGTGCCAGCAGGTCGAATACCAATGAGCAGTTCTTC
-,TRBV5-4,-,TRBJ2-1,CASSTTYNEQFF,TGTGCCAGCAGTACAACCTACAATGAGCAGTTCTTC
TRBD2,TRBV6-5,-,TRBJ2-7,CASTDPGGGEQYF,TGTGCCAGCACCGATCCCGGCGGGGGCGAGCAGTACTTC
-,TRBV18,-,TRBJ2-7,CASSPPTSSYEQYF,TGTGCCAGCTCACCACCGACTAGCTCCTACGAGCAGTACTTC
-,TRBV6-5,-,TRBJ1-1,CASSLGAHTEAFF,TGTGCCAGCAGTCTTGGGGCTCACACTGAAGCTTTCTTT
-,TRBV6-1,-,TRBJ1-2,CASSESGVGYPYGYTF,TGTGCCAGCAGCGAATCGGGGGTGGGTTACCCTTATGGCTACACCTTC
TRBD1,TRBV5-4,-,TRBJ1-4,CASSLGGQGTGKLFF,TGTGCCAGCAGCTTGGGGGGACAGGGGACTGGAAAACTGTTTTTT
-,TRBV5-4,-,TRBJ2-7,CASSGRLTLHEQYF,TGTGCCAGCAGCGGGCGACTTACCCTCCACGAGCAGTACTTC
TRBD1,TRBV5-1,few,TRBJ2-3,CASSLGQSTDTQYF,TGCGCCAGCAGCCTGGGACAGAGCACAGATACGCAGTATTTT
-,TRBV5-4,-,TRBJ1-2,CASSFEKDYGYTF,TGTGCCAGCAGCTTCGAAAAGGACTATGGCTACACCTTC
-,TRBV6-1,-,TRBJ2-6,CASSESWVPMHGANVLTF,TGTGCCAGCAGTGAATCTTGGGTTCCAATGCATGGGGCCAACGTCCTGACTTTC
-,TRBV30,-,TRBJ1-5,CAWGHPGGPQHF,TGTGCCTGGGGACACCCTGGTGGGCCCCAGCATTTT
-,TRBV5-1,-,TRBJ2-6,CASSFRWGANVLTF,TGCGCCAGCAGCTTTAGGTGGGGGGCCAACGTCCTGACTTTC
TRBD2,TRBV7-9,-,TRBJ2-1,CASSLAWGTSPTYNEQFF,TGTGCCAGCAGCTTAGCGTGGGGGACTAGTCCTACCTACAATGAGCAGTTCTTC
TRBD1,TRBV28,-,TRBJ2-4,CASSLRDRVVRYF,TGTGCCAGCAGTTTAAGAGACAGGGTGGTACGGTACTTC
-,TRBV18,-,TRBJ2-7,CASSQGGGGPDSYEQYF,TGTGCCAGCTCTCAGGGCGGGGGCGGACCTGACTCCTACGAGCAGTACTTC
-,TRBV19,-,TRBJ2-5,CASSISLAQETQYF,TGTGCCAGTAGTATCTCCCTAGCCCAAGAGACCCAGTACTTC
-,TRBV6-4,-,TRBJ1-1,CASRPGAQNTEAFF,TGTGCCAGCCGTCCGGGAGCCCAGAACACTGAAGCTTTCTTT
-,TRBV9,-,TRBJ2-1,CASSRSSGFNNEQFF,TGTGCCAGCAGCCGGAGCTCCGGCTTCAACAATGAGCAGTTCTTC
-,TRBV27,-,TRBJ1-4,CASSLGTWGPRGLFF,TGTGCCAGCAGTTTAGGTACATGGGGTCCCCGTGGACTGTTTTTT
TRBD2,TRBV10-2,-,TRBJ2-7,CASSARRERFYEQYF,TGCGCCAGCAGTGCCAGGCGGGAGCGGTTTTACGAGCAGTACTTC
-,TRBV29-1,-,TRBJ2-1,CSVPGRGDYNEQFF,TGCAGTGTTCCGGGCCGCGGGGATTACAATGAGCAGTTCTTC
TRBD1,TRBV6-6,-,TRBJ1-2,CASSPGQGAVSF,TGTGCCAGCAGTCCAGGACAGGGGGCCGTCTCCTTC